The rows below give T cell receptor beta chains drawn from one sample of a study of somatic mutations in cytotoxic T cells in rheumatoid arthritis. Produced via immunoSEQ multiplex PCR; TCRdb's table is partial and in-frame only. The sample shows 12,000 to 15,000 clones, about 93% of them seen only once. The sample was CD4+ T cells sorted from blood. The receptors come from a man aged 70 or older with rheumatoid arthritis. Both conserved end residues are part of each CDR3. The order of the fields is clone size, D gene, J gene, V gene, CDR3 DNA, CDR3 protein. The D gene is left open where the match is weak. Clone sizes are given selectively: once, few, many, or a class where the clone is expanded.

.,TRBD2,TRBJ2-1,TRBV18,TGTGCCAGCACGGGACTAGCGGGGGAAATAAGCTCCTACAATGAGCAGTTCTTC,CASTGLAGEISSYNEQFF
few,TRBD1,TRBJ1-1,TRBV5-1,TGCGCCACCTCGGACAGGGGGCGGTCGGACACTGAAGCTTTCTTT,CATSDRGRSDTEAFF
.,.,TRBJ2-7,TRBV5-1,TGCGCCAGTAACGCCGGGACAAACTACGAGCAGTACTTC,CASNAGTNYEQYF
.,.,TRBJ2-3,TRBV5-1,TGCGCCAGCAGCTTGGCCACGGGGGTAGCAGATACGCAGTATTTT,CASSLATGVADTQYF
once,.,TRBJ1-5,TRBV5-1,TGCGCCAGCAGCTTAGGGGTTCGCAATCAGCCCCAGCATTTT,CASSLGVRNQPQHF
.,TRBD2,TRBJ2-5,TRBV19,TGTGCCAGTAGTCCTGGACTAGCGGGATACCAAGAGACCCAGTACTTC,CASSPGLAGYQETQYF
once,.,TRBJ2-3,TRBV5-1,TGCGCCAGCAGCACCGGGGGCACAGATACGCAGTATTTT,CASSTGGTDTQYF
once,.,TRBJ2-5,TRBV15,TGTGCCGTAGCGATTCGGGGAAACGGCCAAGAGACCCAGTACTTC,CAVAIRGNGQETQYF
.,TRBD2,TRBJ2-1,TRBV10-3,TGTGCCATCAGTGTTGGGACTAGCGGGATTGGGTCCTACAATGAGCAGTTCTTC,CAISVGTSGIGSYNEQFF
.,TRBD2,TRBJ2-3,TRBV19,TGTGCCAGTAGTACCTACGGGGGGGCCCAAGATACGCAGTATTTT,CASSTYGGAQDTQYF
.,.,TRBJ2-2,TRBV5-5,TGTGCCAGCAGCTTGGTTGGGGGGTCCGGGGAGCTGTTTTTT,CASSLVGGSGELFF
few,TRBD1,TRBJ2-7,TRBV5-1,TGCGCCAGCAGCTTGGGAAGGACAGGGGAAACTTACGAGCAGTACTTC,CASSLGRTGETYEQYF
once,.,TRBJ2-7,TRBV6-1,TGTGCCAGCAGTGATTGGACAAACTCCTACGAGCAGTACTTC,CASSDWTNSYEQYF
.,TRBD1,TRBJ1-1,TRBV11-1,TGTGCCAGCAGCGCACGACAGGGGGACACTGAAGCTTTCTTT,CASSARQGDTEAFF
.,TRBD1,TRBJ1-2,TRBV6-1,TGTGCCAGCAGGTTTACCGGGACAGGGGGTGGCTACACCTTC,CASRFTGTGGGYTF
.,TRBD1,TRBJ1-1,TRBV18,TGTGCCAGCTCACAGGGAACGGAGGACAGGGAAGCTTTCTTT,CASSQGTEDREAFF
.,TRBD1,TRBJ1-4,TRBV5-1,TGCGCCAGCAGCACCAGGGGGCGCGGAGAAAAACTGTTTTTT,CASSTRGRGEKLFF
.,TRBD1,TRBJ1-2,TRBV29-1,TGCAGCGTTTGGGACAGGGTGGACTATGGCTACACCTTC,CSVWDRVDYGYTF
.,TRBD2,TRBJ2-5,TRBV11-2,TGTGCCAGCAGCTTAGGGACTAGCGGGTTCCAAGAGACCCAGTACTTC,CASSLGTSGFQETQYF
once,.,TRBJ2-7,TRBV7-9,TGTGCCAGCAGCTTTACGGGACACTACTCCTACGAGCAGTACTTC,CASSFTGHYSYEQYF
.,.,TRBJ2-2,TRBV25-1,TGTGCCAGCAGTGAATTTAGCGGTATGAACACCGGGGAGCTGTTTTTT,CASSEFSGMNTGELFF
.,.,TRBJ2-3,TRBV2,TGTGCCAGCAGTGTACAGGCGGCGAGCGCGGATACGCAGTATTTT,CASSVQAASADTQYF
.,.,TRBJ1-4,TRBV7-2,TGTGCCAGCAGCCCTCTTCGGGCGGGCGGTGAAAAACTGTTTTTT,CASSPLRAGGEKLFF
.,.,TRBJ2-5,TRBV5-1,TGCGCCAGCAGCTTGGCCACAGAGTGGACCCAGTACTTC,CASSLATEWTQYF
.,.,TRBJ1-5,TRBV5-1,TGCGCCAGCAGCTTGGCCGGGTCTAGCAATCAGCCCCAGCATTTT,CASSLAGSSNQPQHF
once,TRBD2,TRBJ2-1,TRBV6-5,TGTGCCAGCAGTTCTAGCGGGATCTCCTACAATGAGCAGTTCTTC,CASSSSGISYNEQFF
.,TRBD2,TRBJ2-6,TRBV23-1,TGCGCCAGCAGTCCACGGGGGGGACCTGGGGCCAACGTCCTGACTTTC,CASSPRGGPGANVLTF
.,TRBD1,TRBJ2-5,TRBV2,TGTGCCAGCAGTGGACAGGGTGGACGGGAGACCCAGTACTTC,CASSGQGGRETQYF
.,TRBD1,TRBJ2-2,TRBV4-1,TGCGCCAGCAGCCAAGGCCGGGACAGAAAGAACACCGGGGAGCTGTTTTTT,CASSQGRDRKNTGELFF
.,TRBD1,TRBJ1-6,TRBV6-5,TGTGCCAGCGCTTCGACGGGACAGGGAGATTCACCCCTCCACTTT,CASASTGQGDSPLHF
.,.,TRBJ1-1,TRBV9,TGTGCCAGCAGCCCCCACGGCACTGAAGCTTTCTTT,CASSPHGTEAFF
.,.,TRBJ1-4,TRBV30,TGTGCCTGGAGCAGACCGACAGGCCTCCTTGAAAAACTGTTTTTT,CAWSRPTGLLEKLFF
.,.,TRBJ1-2,TRBV5-1,TGCGCCAGCTCCCCAAACTTTAACTATGGCTACACCTTC,CASSPNFNYGYTF
.,.,TRBJ1-4,TRBV18,TGTGCCAGCTCACCACCGGCGTCCGCAGGGGCACTGTTTTTT,CASSPPASAGALFF
.,TRBD1,TRBJ1-2,TRBV10-1,TGCGCCAGCAGTGACGGGACAGGGGGCTATCCGGGGGGCTACACCTTC,CASSDGTGGYPGGYTF
.,.,TRBJ2-5,TRBV9,TGTGCCAGCAGCGAGACTAGTGCGGGATGGGAGACCCAGTACTTC,CASSETSAGWETQYF
.,TRBD1,TRBJ1-2,TRBV5-1,TGCGCCAGCAGCGCCTCCGGGACAGTCTATGGCTACACCTTC,CASSASGTVYGYTF
.,.,TRBJ2-7,TRBV6-1,TGTGCCAGCAGTGATCCTACCACCTACGAGCAGTACTTC,CASSDPTTYEQYF
.,TRBD2,TRBJ2-2,TRBV5-1,TGCGCCAGCAGCCCCGGAGCGGGGGGCCATTACACCGGGGAGCTGTTTTTT,CASSPGAGGHYTGELFF
once,.,TRBJ1-3,TRBV7-6,TGTGCCAGCAGCTTAAGCAGGGTTGGCTCTGGAAACACCATATATTTT,CASSLSRVGSGNTIYF
.,.,TRBJ1-6,TRBV5-1,TGCGCCAGCAGCAAACGTTCTGAGACCTATAATTCACCCCTCCACTTT,CASSKRSETYNSPLHF
.,TRBD1,TRBJ2-2,TRBV14,TGTGCCAGCAGCCAGAAAACAGGGGGCTTGGACACCGGGGAGCTGTTTTTT,CASSQKTGGLDTGELFF